These 9 T cell receptor beta chains originate from one sample sequenced in a study of blood T cells in healthy people across ages. Next came a second PCR, run for about 6 to 12 cycles, which used a sample-barcoded 5' primer along with a J-beta primer mix. TCRdb ran MiXCR on the 5' RACE reads and lists one entry per CDR3 protein. The table has 1 million or so distinct CDR3 sequences, under 30% seen once; the top ten hold less than 0.75%. The data also belong to a second study, concerning T cells of mothers and their children.

Sample: blood. These receptors came from a girl aged 2-15 years in good health.

This clonotype appeared a few times. The V and J genes are TRBV20-1 and TRBJ1-6; D is perhaps TRBD1 (5 bases). This CDR3 is built from 13 residues. Deletions cut 3 bases from V and 11 bases from J, with 14 bases between. From germline, CDR1 is DFQATT and CDR2 SNEGSKA (reference sequence). The CDR3 region has the DNA TGCAGTGCTAGCGGGGTCCAGGGAACACCCCTCCACTTT. It specifies CSASGVQGTPLHF.

This clonotype was seen once. The rearrangement uses TRBV7-3 and TRBJ2-4; no definite D call. V was cut by 4 bases and J by 2 bases, with 12 bases left in between. The CDR3 has 15 residues. In germline, CDR1 is SGHTA, CDR2 FQGTGA. The CDR3 region has the DNA TGTGCCAGCAGCTCCAGTAGGATAACCAAAAACATTCAGTACTTC. It codes for CASSSSRITKNIQYF.

The V call is TRBV7-2, the J call TRBJ2-7, with a possible D match to TRBD2 (6 bases). This CDR3 contains 13 residues. Trimming cost V 5 bases and J 3 bases, with 11 bases left between them. CDR1 is SGHTA and CDR2 is FQGNSA in the germline V gene. In DNA form, the CDR3 reads TGTACCAGCAGCCAATTAGCGGACTACGAGCAGTACTTC. Translating gives CTSSQLADYEQYF. Variable domain in full (rest from reference TRBV7-2 and TRBJ2-7): GAGVSQSPSNKVTEKGKDVELRCDPISGHTALYWYRQSLGQGLEFLIYFQGNSAPDKSGLPSDRFSAERTGGSVSTLTIQRTQQEDSAVYLCTSSQLADYEQYFGPGTRLTVT.

In its sample, this clonotype was seen a few times. The rearrangement uses TRBV24-1 and TRBJ2-5; D not certain. V was pared by 6 bases and J by 4 bases, with 5 bases between. This CDR3 spans 11 amino acids. Germline loops: CDR1 KGHDR, CDR2 SFDVKD. The CDR3 spells CATSFGETQYF. The CDR3 DNA is TGTGCCACCAGTTTTGGAGAGACCCAGTACTTC.

This clonotype was seen only a few times. V gene TRBV7-9 combines with J gene TRBJ2-5; 7 nucleotides line up with TRBD2. This CDR3 region has 17 residues. Germline CDR1 reads SEHNR; CDR2 reads FQNEAQ (reference sequence). The J segment lost 2 bases and the V segment lost 1 base, leaving 10 bases of the junction unmatched. This CDR3 reads CASSLVGRDYTQETQYF. CDR3 nucleotide sequence: TGTGCCAGCAGCTTAGTCGGCCGGGACTATACTCAAGAGACCCAGTACTTC.

This clonotype was detected a few times. The junction does not match germline at one end; this may be a read error. Written as DNA, the CDR3 is TGCAGTGCTTGGGACCGTCTTTCCGGGGAGCTGTTCTTT. Protein sequence: CSAWDRLSGELFF. The genes are TRBV20-1 and TRBJ2-2; perhaps D is TRBD1 or TRBD2 (5 bases each). Germline CDR1 is DFQATT and CDR2 is SNEGSKA (reference sequence). The CDR3 covers 13 residues.

The chain combines TRBV9 with TRBJ2-5; no clear D gene. Germline V gene lookup returns CDR1 SGDLS and CDR2 YYNGEE. With 0 bases removed from V and 4 bases from J, the gap between germline ends came to 10 bases. This CDR3 has 14 amino acids. CDR3: CASSVDTASETQYF. The CDR3, as DNA: TGTGCCAGCAGCGTAGACACGGCGTCAGAGACCCAGTACTTC.

The chain has TRBV7-8 and TRBJ2-3, with D unresolved. Trimming took 5 bases from V and 2 from J, leaving 11 bases between them. The CDR3 consists of 14 residues. The germline V gene has CDR1 SGHVS and CDR2 FQNEAQ. In DNA form, the CDR3 reads TGTGCCAGCAGCCTAGGGCCTGACACAGATACGCAGTATTTT. Translating it yields CASSLGPDTDTQYF.

This clonotype showed up just a few times. The gene calls are TRBV7-2 and TRBJ2-1, with 9 bases that match TRBD2. CDR1 is SGHTA and CDR2 is FQGNSA in the germline V gene. This CDR3 has 16 residues. The trim removed 5 bases at V and 8 bases at J, leaving 13 bases unmatched. The CDR3 loop reads CASSRLSGGLLDEQFF. Here the CDR3 DNA reads TGTGCCAGCAGCAGGCTTAGCGGGGGCCTTTTGGATGAGCAGTTCTTC.